A selection of T cell receptor beta chains follows, all from one sample in a study of blood T cell repertoires in COVID-19. This table comes from immunoSEQ multiplex PCR, and its TCRdb copy is limited to in-frame clones, with some not included. The sample shows approximately 38,000 clones, roughly 87% of them seen only once. The sequenced sample was peripheral blood. These receptors originate from a man between 60 and 75 years old with COVID-19, enrolled during active disease. The conserved cysteine and the conserved F or W are not part of the CDR3 here. Fields, in order: J gene, clone size, V gene, CDR3 protein. Clone size appears in some rows only: once, few, many, or a class for an expanded clone.

TRBJ2-4	.	TRBV19	ASPQRGKPAAKNIQY
TRBJ2-7	.	TRBV10-3	AISELDRTGSYEQY
TRBJ2-3	.	TRBV5-1	ASSRYTDTQY
TRBJ2-3	.	TRBV19	ASSIDPGLAGTDTQY
TRBJ2-6	.	TRBV5-1	ASGLVSGANVLT
TRBJ1-5	.	TRBV5-1	ASSSDGQPNQPQH
TRBJ1-1	.	TRBV2	ASSEFRSRGDTEAF
TRBJ1-1	few	TRBV9	ASSAQGSLNTEAF
TRBJ2-3	.	TRBV11-2	ASSPFPSGTDTQY
TRBJ1-2	.	TRBV24-1	ATSAPLQGDTTYGYT
TRBJ2-3	.	TRBV19	ASIGGHTQY
TRBJ2-5	.	TRBV9	ASSLRDRHQETQY
TRBJ1-1	.	TRBV3-1/TRBV3-2	ASSQALTGKAEAF
TRBJ1-5	.	TRBV2	ASRPPGSHNQPQH
TRBJ1-2	.	TRBV6-1	ASSEKGHSYYGYT
TRBJ2-1	.	TRBV7-2	ASSPRGVVGNEQF
TRBJ2-1	.	TRBV19	ASSIAVLAGGTEQF
TRBJ1-2	once	TRBV2	ASSGGIYT
TRBJ2-7	.	TRBV5-1	ASTPSGRYEQY
TRBJ2-2	.	TRBV19	ASSIDRGHGTGELF